Below, 17 T cell receptor beta chains from the same sample are listed, as sequenced in a study of shared clonotypes between healthy human individuals. TCRdb keeps only in-frame clones here, not all; method: immunoSEQ multiplex PCR. The sample contains about 2.3 million clones, approximately 95% of which appear only once. Sequenced sample: naive CD4+ T cells from PBMCs. Subset noted: CD45RA+ positively selected. These receptors came from a man aged 18 to 29 in good health. Some clones in this sample may be carry-over from other donors' samples.

The CDR3 spells CASSPAKAPRGTGELFF. The CDR3 bases are TGTGCCAGCTCACCGGCCAAAGCACCCCGGGGCACCGGGGAGCTGTTTTTT. The V call is TRBV18, the J call TRBJ2-2; maybe TRBD2 (5 bases). Trimming took off 3 bases at V and 4 bases at J, with 18 bases between the two ends. The CDR3 covers 17 residues. Germline V gene data show CDR1 as KGHSH and CDR2 as LQKENI.

The gene calls are TRBV7-8 and TRBJ2-1, with 9 bases that match TRBD2. The CDR3 is 22 amino acids. V lost 1 base and J lost 9; bases outside the gene matches: 28. Germline-derived CDR1 and CDR2 are SGHVS and FQNEAQ. The CDR3 loop is CASSLGVRGYWEKVAGVGEQFF. The CDR3 DNA reads TGTGCCAGCAGCTTAGGCGTCCGGGGGTACTGGGAAAAGGTAGCGGGAGTGGGTGAGCAGTTCTTC. Full variable domain (rest looked up from reference TRBV7-8 and TRBJ2-1): GAGVSQSPRYKVAKRGQDVALRCDPISGHVSLFWYQQALGQGPEFLTYFQNEAQLDKSGLPSDRFFAERPEGSVSTLKIQRTQQEDSAVYLCASSLGVRGYWEKVAGVGEQFFGPGTRLTVL.

CDR3 region: CASSPGGGASTDTQYF. The CDR3, as DNA: TGTGCCAGCAGCCCGGGGGGCGGCGCTAGCACAGATACGCAGTATTTT. This sequence joins TRBV7-3 and TRBJ2-3; tentatively, D is TRBD2 (7 bases). The V gene's germline CDR1 is SGHTA and CDR2 FQGTGA. V was trimmed by 5 bases and J by 0 bases, leaving 15 bases between them. The CDR3 length is 16 residues.

The CDR3 is CASSALAGPGGYIQYF. DNA for the CDR3: TGTGCCAGCAGTGCCCTGGCAGGCCCGGGGGGGTACATTCAGTACTTC. The V and J genes are TRBV2 and TRBJ2-4, with 8 nucleotides matching TRBD2. Germline CDR1 is SNHLY and CDR2 is FYNNEI. This CDR3 region has 16 residues. The ends lost 4 bases at V and 8 bases at J; junction bases unmatched: 13.

The CDR3 nucleotides read TGTGCCAGCTCACCAAGGGACAGCACCAGATACGAGCAGTACTTC. Amino acids: CASSPRDSTRYEQYF. V and J are TRBV18 and TRBJ2-7, with 7 bases lining up with TRBD1. Germline CDR1 reads KGHSH; CDR2 reads LQKENI. This CDR3 has 15 residues. V was clipped by 2 bases and J by 4 bases; unmatched bases: 8.

Details on this clone: Other DNA sequences in this specimen translate into the identical CDR3. This chain joins TRBV18 and TRBJ2-1; 11 positions match TRBD2. CDR1 is KGHSH, CDR2 LQKENI, per germline. The CDR3 covers 15 residues. Trimming cost V 6 bases and J 3 bases; bases outside gene matches: 4. In DNA form, the CDR3 reads TGTGCCAGCTCCCCCGGGACTAGCGGCTACAATGAGCAGTTCTTC. The encoded protein is CASSPGTSGYNEQFF.

This clone was picked up one time. The rearrangement uses TRBV5-1 and TRBJ2-1, with TRBD2 identical over 8 bases. The V and J ends lost 3 bases and 6 bases, in that order; junction bases with no gene match: 8. CDR3 length equals 15 residues. CDR1 is SGHRS, CDR2 YFSETQ, per germline. CDR3 sequence: CASSSGTSSGNEQFF. For the CDR3, the DNA is TGCGCCAGCAGCTCCGGGACTAGTTCCGGCAATGAGCAGTTCTTC.

The J gene is TRBJ2-7, the V gene TRBV2; 7 nucleotides agree with TRBD2. Per the germline V gene, CDR1 is SNHLY and CDR2 is FYNNEI. Germline trimming cut 5 bases from V and 5 bases from J; bases unmatched to any gene: 6. This CDR3 spans 13 amino acids. CDR3 DNA: TGTGCCAGCAGTTTGATAGGGACTAACGAGCAGTACTTC. It encodes CASSLIGTNEQYF.

The J gene is TRBJ2-7, the V gene TRBV28; 12 nucleotides match TRBD2. Germline values: CDR1 MDHEN, CDR2 SYDVKM. This CDR3 is built from 15 residues. Trimming cost V 6 bases and J 6 bases; bases outside gene matches: 9. This CDR3 reads CASSRTSGRPGEQYF. The CDR3 nucleotides read TGTGCCAGCAGCCGTACTAGCGGGAGGCCCGGCGAGCAGTACTTC. Variable domain in full (rest from reference TRBV28 and TRBJ2-7): DVKVTQSSRYLVKRTGEKVFLECVQDMDHENMFWYRQDPGLGLRLIYFSYDVKMKEKGDIPEGYSVSREKKERFSLILESASTNQTSMYLCASSRTSGRPGEQYFGPGTRLTVT.

The genes are TRBV9 and TRBJ2-3, with 7 bases fitting TRBD2. Germline V gene sequence: CDR1 SGDLS, CDR2 YYNGEE. The CDR3 covers 17 residues. Trimming took 3 bases from V and 1 from J; bases not matched to a gene: 11. Here the CDR3 DNA reads TGTGCCAGCAGCGAAGCACGGCGGGAGTCGGGCACAGATACGCAGTATTTT. Its protein is CASSEARRESGTDTQYF.

In nucleotides, the CDR3 is TGTGCCAGCAGCCAGCGAGGACTAGCGGGGGTTTGGGATACGCAGTATTTT. Translated: CASSQRGLAGVWDTQYF. This chain joins TRBV7-8 and TRBJ2-3; 13 bases agree with TRBD2. The CDR3 consists of 17 residues. J lost 6 bases, V lost 5 bases, and 11 bases had no gene match. Germline V gene sequence: CDR1 SGHVS, CDR2 FQNEAQ.

This sequence joins TRBV28 and TRBJ2-7; 10 bases fit TRBD1. V lost 7 bases to trimming and J lost 0 bases; unmatched junction nucleotides: 3. The V gene's germline CDR1 is MDHEN and CDR2 SYDVKM. CDR3 size: 14 residues. In DNA, the CDR3 is TGTGCCAGCAAGGGACAGGGGTCCTCCTACGAGCAGTACTTC. It is translated as CASKGQGSSYEQYF.

The chain carries TRBV11-2 and TRBJ2-2, with 7 positions matching TRBD1. The CDR3 spans 15 residues. Germline V lookup: CDR1 SGHAT, CDR2 FQNNGV. J lost 4 bases, V lost 4 bases, and 6 bases had no gene match. In DNA, the CDR3 is TGTGCCAGCAGCTCACAGGGGCCTGGCACCGGGGAGCTGTTTTTT. Protein sequence: CASSSQGPGTGELFF.

V and J are TRBV7-3 and TRBJ2-1; perhaps D is TRBD1 or TRBD2 (5 bases each). Trimming pared 5 bases from V and 7 bases from J, leaving 15 bases between. Per the germline V gene, CDR1 is SGHTA and CDR2 is FQGTGA. The CDR3 has 14 residues. The CDR3 nucleotides read TGTGCCAGCAGCGCATCCGGGACGAGTAATGAGCAGTTCTTC. Protein: CASSASGTSNEQFF.

The V and J genes are TRBV18 and TRBJ1-1, with 10 positions matching TRBD1. Trimming cost V 3 bases and J 0 bases; bases outside gene matches: 19. Germline V gene sequence: CDR1 KGHSH, CDR2 LQKENI. CDR3 length equals 21 residues. CDR3 in DNA: TGTGCCAGCTCACCCGAGAGGCCGTCCGGGACAGGGGCTGTCATGAACACTGAAGCTTTCTTT. Its protein product is CASSPERPSGTGAVMNTEAFF.

This clone was observed a few times. The chain combines TRBV5-1 with TRBJ1-1; D is ambiguous. V lost 3 bases and J 4 bases, leaving 13 bases between the germline ends. Germline CDR1 and CDR2: SGHRS and YFSETQ. The CDR3 consists of 14 residues. CDR3: CASSSSREGTEAFF. For the CDR3, the DNA is TGCGCCAGCAGCTCCTCTCGGGAGGGCACTGAAGCTTTCTTT. The entire variable domain, with the rest obtained from reference TRBV5-1 and TRBJ1-1, is as follows: KAGVTQTPRYLIKTRGQQVTLSCSPISGHRSVSWYQQTPGQGLQFLFEYFSETQRNKGNFPGRFSGRQFSNSRSEMNVSTLELGDSALYLCASSSSREGTEAFFGQGTRLTVV.

As regards this clone: Distinct nucleotide sequences in the sample also encode this CDR3. The chain couples TRBV19 to TRBJ2-2; no firm D call. The CDR3 loop spans 14 amino acids. The V gene lost 5 bases and the J gene lost 1 base, with 8 bases spanning the gap. Germline loops: CDR1 LNHDA, CDR2 SQIVND (reference sequence). CDR3 region: CASSLAGNTGELFF. CDR3 nucleotides: TGTGCCAGTAGTCTGGCTGGGAACACCGGGGAGCTGTTTTTT.